A single sample gave rise to the 5 T cell receptor beta chains below, sequenced in a study of CD8 T cells in ankylosing spondylitis. Using its own MiXCR run on the 5' RACE reads, TCRdb lists one record per CDR3 protein. The table has 180,000 or so distinct CDR3 sequences, under 14% seen once; the top ten hold about 27%. Material: blood, either unsorted or a sorted T cell fraction (not recorded which). Receptors originate from a male donor with ankylosing spondylitis or in good health (not recorded which).

This clonotype has ten or more counts. The chain couples TRBV7-7 to TRBJ2-7; D uncertain. V lost 1 base and J 1 base, leaving 11 bases between the germline ends. Germline V lookup: CDR1 SSHAT, CDR2 FNYEAQ (reference sequence). The CDR3 is 15 amino acids. The CDR3 reads CASSLENGASYEQYF. CDR3 DNA: TGTGCCAGCAGCTTAGAGAATGGTGCTTCCTACGAGCAGTACTTC. The full variable domain, rest sourced from reference TRBV7-7 and TRBJ2-7, is GAGVSQSPRYKVTKRGQDVTLRCDPISSHATLYWYQQALGQGPEFLTYFNYEAQPDKSGLPSDRFSAERPEGSISTLTIQRTEQRDSAMYRCASSLENGASYEQYFGPGTRLTVT.

This clonotype was picked up many times. The chain uses TRBV6-5 and TRBJ2-1, with 7 positions matching TRBD2. Germline trimming cut 7 bases from V and 6 bases from J; bases unmatched to any gene: 12. Germline V gives CDR1 MNHEY, CDR2 SVGAGI. This CDR3 contains 15 residues. The CDR3: CASISTAGVPNEQFF. The CDR3 DNA follows: TGTGCCAGCATTTCCACCGCGGGAGTACCCAATGAGCAGTTCTTC.

In this sample, this clonotype turned up a few times. The V call is TRBV29-1, the J call TRBJ2-1, with 7 bases aligning to TRBD2. The CDR3 spans 13 residues. CDR1 is SQVTM and CDR2 is ANQGSEA in the germline V gene. Unmatched junction bases numbered 8, after V lost 4 bases and J lost 8 bases. This CDR3 is CSVGGLLEHEQFF. The CDR3 DNA follows: TGCAGCGTTGGGGGACTACTAGAGCATGAGCAGTTCTTC.

This chain links TRBV7-8 with TRBJ1-3, with 9 bases matching TRBD1. V shed 7 bases, J shed 4 bases, and the junction held 17 bases outside the gene matches. Looked up from germline, CDR1 is SGHVS and CDR2 is FQNEAQ. CDR3 length equals 18 residues. The CDR3 DNA sequence: TGTGCCAGCACCCTTAGGAGGGACAGGGCGGGACAAGGAAACACCATATATTTT. This translates into CASTLRRDRAGQGNTIYF. Drawing the rest from reference TRBV7-8 and TRBJ1-3, the complete variable domain is GAGVSQSPRYKVAKRGQDVALRCDPISGHVSLFWYQQALGQGPEFLTYFQNEAQLDKSGLPSDRFFAERPEGSVSTLKIQRTQQEDSAVYLCASTLRRDRAGQGNTIYFGEGSWLTVV.

Only a few counts were recorded for this clonotype. The chain recombines TRBV7-8 with TRBJ2-3; 9 bases line up with TRBD2. The CDR3 has 15 amino acids. J was trimmed by 1 base and V by 5 bases; bases with no gene match: 4. The germline V gene encodes CDR1 SGHVS and CDR2 FQNEAQ. The CDR3 nucleotides read TGTGCCAGCAGCCGTCAGCGGGAGGGCACAGATACGCAGTATTTT. It is translated as CASSRQREGTDTQYF. Together with reference TRBV7-8 and TRBJ2-3, the CDR3 gives the full variable domain: GAGVSQSPRYKVAKRGQDVALRCDPISGHVSLFWYQQALGQGPEFLTYFQNEAQLDKSGLPSDRFFAERPEGSVSTLKIQRTQQEDSAVYLCASSRQREGTDTQYFGPGTRLTVL.